This T cell receptor beta chain was identified during a study of T cell responses to AZD1222 COVID-19 vaccine. The germline CDR1 and CDR2 sequences are SGHTA and FQGNSA. V lost 5 bases to trimming and J lost 6 bases, with 13 bases between them. CDR3 length: 14 residues. Study-level results: Baseline seropositivity occurred in only 5 to 7 AZD1222 recipients. Targeting of unmutated variant regions was reportedly seen in nearly half of spike-specific TCRs. The CD4 TCRs associated with vaccination extended across spike and predominated at 160-218 and 743-854.

The protocol was immunoSEQ multiplex PCR, while the TCRdb copy is restricted to in-frame clones and leaves out a portion. The profile covers around 140,000 clones, with about 90% appearing a single time and 1.5% to 2% taken by the ten largest. Whether given at about 4 or about 12 weeks, second doses were pooled. As to this clone: What it recognizes is unknown.

This chain joins TRBV7-2 and TRBJ1-4, with D tentatively TRBD1 (6 bases). This TCR derives from an adult who received the AZD1222 COVID-19 vaccine. Material: peripheral blood, obtained 28 days after the second AZD1222 dose. The CDR3, as DNA: TGTGCCAGCAGCGCGCAGGGGTTATATGAAAAACTGTTTTTT. Its translation: CASSAQGLYEKLFF.